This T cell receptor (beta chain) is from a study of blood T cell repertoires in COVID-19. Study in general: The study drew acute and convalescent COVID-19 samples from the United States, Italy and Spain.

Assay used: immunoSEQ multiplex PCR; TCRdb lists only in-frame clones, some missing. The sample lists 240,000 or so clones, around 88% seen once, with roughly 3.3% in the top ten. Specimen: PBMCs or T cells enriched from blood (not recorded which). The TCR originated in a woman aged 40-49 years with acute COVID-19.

In DNA, the CDR3 is TGTGCCAGCAGGGACAGGGGAGGAGGCGGGGCCAACGTCCTGACTTTC. Its translation is CASRDRGGGGANVLTF. The rearrangement links TRBV3-1 (or the pseudogene TRBV3-2) to TRBJ2-6; 9 bases fit TRBD1. Germline V gene sequence: CDR1 LGHDT, CDR2 YNNKEL (reference sequence). This CDR3 comprises 16 residues. With V trimmed by 6 bases and J by 4 bases, 7 bases remained unmatched.